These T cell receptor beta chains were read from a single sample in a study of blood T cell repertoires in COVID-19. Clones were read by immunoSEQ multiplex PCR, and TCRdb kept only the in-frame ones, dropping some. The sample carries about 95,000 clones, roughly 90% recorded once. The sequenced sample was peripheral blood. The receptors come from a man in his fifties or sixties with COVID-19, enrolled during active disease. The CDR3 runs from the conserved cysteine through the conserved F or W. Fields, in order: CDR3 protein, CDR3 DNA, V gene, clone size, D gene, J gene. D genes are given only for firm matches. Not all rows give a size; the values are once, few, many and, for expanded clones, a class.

CASGLFYDEQYF	TGTGCCAGCGGACTATTTTATGACGAGCAGTACTTC	TRBV27	once	NA	TRBJ2-7
CASSRALSGGGADTQYF	TGTGCCAGCAGCCGAGCGCTTTCCGGGGGAGGGGCAGATACGCAGTATTTT	TRBV3-1/TRBV3-2	NA	TRBD2	TRBJ2-3
CASSHFSGIGKNIQYF	TGCGCCAGCAGCCACTTTTCGGGGATCGGCAAAAACATTCAGTACTTC	TRBV4-3	NA	NA	TRBJ2-4
CASSPLTGFRDEQFF	TGTGCCAGCAGCCCTTTGACAGGCTTCAGAGATGAGCAGTTCTTC	TRBV27	NA	NA	TRBJ2-1
CASRPQGQGDTEAFF	TGCGCCAGCAGGCCCCAGGGACAGGGGGACACTGAAGCTTTCTTT	TRBV4-3	NA	TRBD1	TRBJ1-1
CAISDSNYNSPLHF	TGTGCCATCAGCGACAGCAACTATAATTCACCCCTCCACTTT	TRBV10-3	NA	NA	TRBJ1-6
CASSLERTDGYTF	TGTGCCAGCAGTTTAGAGCGGACAGATGGCTACACCTTC	TRBV12-3/TRBV12-4	NA	NA	TRBJ1-2
CASRTGGSEKLFF	TGTGCCAGCAGAACAGGGGGCTCGGAAAAACTGTTTTTT	TRBV12-3/TRBV12-4	NA	TRBD1	TRBJ1-4
CASSLRTVGRYQFF	TGTGCCAGCAGCTTACGGACAGTTGGCCGATACCAGTTCTTC	TRBV7-2	NA	NA	TRBJ2-1
CASSQDLGAGTEAFF	TGTGCCAGCAGCCAAGATTTGGGGGCTGGGACTGAAGCTTTCTTT	TRBV3-1/TRBV3-2	NA	NA	TRBJ1-1
CASSTTYRDKGYGYTF	TGTGCCAGCTCAACGACGTACAGGGATAAGGGCTATGGCTACACCTTC	TRBV18	NA	NA	TRBJ1-2
CASSLEAVIASGNTIYF	TGTGCCAGCAGCTTAGAGGCAGTCATAGCCTCTGGAAACACCATATATTTT	TRBV7-2	once	NA	TRBJ1-3
CASSLWTANSPLHF	TGTGCCAGCAGCCTTTGGACAGCTAATTCACCCCTCCACTTT	TRBV5-8	NA	NA	TRBJ1-6
CATSRDPGSNQPQHF	TGTGCCACCAGCAGAGATCCAGGGAGCAATCAGCCCCAGCATTTT	TRBV15	NA	NA	TRBJ1-5
CAWSPPGLAQSTDTQYF	TGTGCCTGGAGTCCGCCGGGACTAGCACAAAGCACAGATACGCAGTATTTT	TRBV30	NA	TRBD2	TRBJ2-3
CASSSLRTGRMNTEAFF	TGTGCCAGCAGCTCGCTTAGGACAGGGAGGATGAACACTGAAGCTTTCTTT	TRBV13	NA	TRBD1	TRBJ1-1
CASSIDSSYNSPLHF	TGTGCCAGTAGTATCGACAGCTCCTATAATTCACCCCTCCACTTT	TRBV19	NA	NA	TRBJ1-6
CASSGNSGYTF	TGTGCCAGCAGCGGGAACAGCGGCTACACCTTC	TRBV9	once	NA	TRBJ1-2
CASSSSGATNSPLHF	TGTGCCAGCAGCTCATCAGGGGCGACGAATTCACCCCTCCACTTT	TRBV9	NA	NA	TRBJ1-6
CASSDSPSGGANEQFF	TGTGCCAGCAGTGACTCCCCAAGCGGGGGGGCCAATGAGCAGTTCTTC	TRBV6-4	NA	TRBD2	TRBJ2-1
CASSLSPQVANYGYTF	TGTGCCAGCAGTTTATCTCCCCAGGTGGCTAACTATGGCTACACCTTC	TRBV27	NA	NA	TRBJ1-2
CASSPIGGPTYYEQYF	TGTGCCAGCAGCCCAATTGGGGGCCCAACCTACTACGAGCAGTACTTC	TRBV11-2	NA	NA	TRBJ2-7